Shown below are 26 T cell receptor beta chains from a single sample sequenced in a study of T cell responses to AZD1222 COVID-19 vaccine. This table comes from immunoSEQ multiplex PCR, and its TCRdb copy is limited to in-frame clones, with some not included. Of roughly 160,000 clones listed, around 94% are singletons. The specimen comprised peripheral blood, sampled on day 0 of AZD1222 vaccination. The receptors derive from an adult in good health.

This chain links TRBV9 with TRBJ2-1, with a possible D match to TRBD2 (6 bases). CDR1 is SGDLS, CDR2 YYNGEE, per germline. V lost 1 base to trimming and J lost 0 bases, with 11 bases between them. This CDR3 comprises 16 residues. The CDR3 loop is CASSVSGGASYNEQFF. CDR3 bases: TGTGCCAGCAGCGTAAGTGGCGGGGCCTCCTACAATGAGCAGTTCTTC.

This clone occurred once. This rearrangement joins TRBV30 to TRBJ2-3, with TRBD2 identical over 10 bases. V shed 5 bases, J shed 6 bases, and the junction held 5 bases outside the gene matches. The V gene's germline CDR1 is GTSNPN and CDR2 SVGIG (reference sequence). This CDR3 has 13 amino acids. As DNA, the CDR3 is TGTGCCTGGTCAGCGGGGGGGCGGGATACGCAGTATTTT. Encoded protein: CAWSAGGRDTQYF.

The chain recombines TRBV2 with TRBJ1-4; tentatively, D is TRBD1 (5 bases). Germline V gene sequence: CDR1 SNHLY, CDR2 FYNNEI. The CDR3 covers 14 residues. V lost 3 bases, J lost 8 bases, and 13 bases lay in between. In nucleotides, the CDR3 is TGTGCCAGCAGTGATAGGGGATTTTCCGAAAAACTGTTTTTT. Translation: CASSDRGFSEKLFF.

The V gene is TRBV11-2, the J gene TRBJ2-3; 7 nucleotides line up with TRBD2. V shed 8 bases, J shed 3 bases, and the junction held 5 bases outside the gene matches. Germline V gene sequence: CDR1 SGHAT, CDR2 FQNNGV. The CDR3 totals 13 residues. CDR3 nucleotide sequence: TGTGCCAGCGGACTAGTGATAACAGATACGCAGTATTTT. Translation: CASGLVITDTQYF.

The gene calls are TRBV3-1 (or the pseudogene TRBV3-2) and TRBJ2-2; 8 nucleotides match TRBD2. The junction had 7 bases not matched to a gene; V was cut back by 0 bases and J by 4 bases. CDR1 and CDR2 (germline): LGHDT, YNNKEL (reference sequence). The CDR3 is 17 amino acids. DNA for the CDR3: TGTGCCAGCAGCCAAGAGATACGGGGGGGATTCACCGGGGAGCTGTTTTTT. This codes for CASSQEIRGGFTGELFF.

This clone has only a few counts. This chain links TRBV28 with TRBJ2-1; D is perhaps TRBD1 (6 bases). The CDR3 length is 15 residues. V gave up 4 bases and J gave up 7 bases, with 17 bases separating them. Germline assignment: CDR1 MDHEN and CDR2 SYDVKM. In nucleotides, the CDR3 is TGTGCCAGCAGTTGGGGCAGGGGATCGTGGAATGAGCAGTTCTTC. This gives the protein CASSWGRGSWNEQFF.

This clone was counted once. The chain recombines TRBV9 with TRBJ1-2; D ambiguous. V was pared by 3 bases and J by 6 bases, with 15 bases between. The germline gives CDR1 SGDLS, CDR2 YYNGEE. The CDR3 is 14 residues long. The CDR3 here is CASSDTKGRDGYTF. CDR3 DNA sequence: TGTGCCAGCAGCGACACAAAAGGGAGGGATGGCTACACCTTC.

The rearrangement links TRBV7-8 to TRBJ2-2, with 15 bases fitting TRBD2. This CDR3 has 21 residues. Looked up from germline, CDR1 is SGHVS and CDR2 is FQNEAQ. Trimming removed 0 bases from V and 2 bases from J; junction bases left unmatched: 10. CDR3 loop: CASSLALSGLAGGHNTGELFF. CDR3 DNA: TGTGCCAGCAGCTTAGCGCTTTCTGGACTAGCGGGGGGGCATAACACCGGGGAGCTGTTTTTT.

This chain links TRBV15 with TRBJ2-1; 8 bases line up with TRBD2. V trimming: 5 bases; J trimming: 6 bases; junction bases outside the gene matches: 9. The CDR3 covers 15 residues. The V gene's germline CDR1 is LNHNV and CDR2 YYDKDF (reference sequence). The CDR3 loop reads CATSFGGVYRNEQFF. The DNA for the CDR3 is TGTGCCACCAGCTTCGGGGGGGTTTATCGCAATGAGCAGTTCTTC.

This chain's CDR3 is CASSSRLGRKDTQYF. CDR3 DNA: TGTGCCAGCAGCTCCCGACTAGGGCGGAAGGATACGCAGTATTTT. The chain employs TRBV7-2 and TRBJ2-3; possible D gene TRBD2, 6 bases. Germline CDR1 reads SGHTA; CDR2 reads FQGNSA. This CDR3 contains 15 residues. V lost 4 bases to trimming and J lost 6 bases, with 17 bases between them.

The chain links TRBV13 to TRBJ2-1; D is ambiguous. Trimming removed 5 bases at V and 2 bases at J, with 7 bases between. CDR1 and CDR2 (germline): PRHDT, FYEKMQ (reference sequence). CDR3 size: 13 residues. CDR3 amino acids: CASSPPTYNEQFF. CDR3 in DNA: TGTGCCAGCAGCCCCCCCACCTACAATGAGCAGTTCTTC.

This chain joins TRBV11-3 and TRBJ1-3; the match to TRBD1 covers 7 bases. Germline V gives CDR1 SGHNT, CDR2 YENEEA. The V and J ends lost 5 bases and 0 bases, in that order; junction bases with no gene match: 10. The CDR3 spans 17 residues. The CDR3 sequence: CASSPKTGFYSGNTIYF. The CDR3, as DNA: TGTGCCAGCAGCCCAAAGACAGGGTTTTACTCTGGAAACACCATATATTTT.

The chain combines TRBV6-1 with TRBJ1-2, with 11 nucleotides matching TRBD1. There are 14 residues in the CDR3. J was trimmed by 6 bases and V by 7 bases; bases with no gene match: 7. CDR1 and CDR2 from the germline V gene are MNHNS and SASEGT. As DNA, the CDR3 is TGTGCCAGCACCAGTGGACAGGGGGCTGATGGCTACACCTTC. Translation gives CASTSGQGADGYTF.

The DNA of the CDR3 is TGTGCCAGCACCCTCCTGGACAGGGGGTACTATGGCTACACCTTC. It encodes CASTLLDRGYYGYTF. The chain joins TRBV13 to TRBJ1-2; 10 bases are a match to TRBD1. The CDR3 spans 15 residues. CDR1 is PRHDT, CDR2 FYEKMQ, per germline (reference sequence). V lost 7 bases to trimming and J lost 3 bases; unmatched junction nucleotides: 8.

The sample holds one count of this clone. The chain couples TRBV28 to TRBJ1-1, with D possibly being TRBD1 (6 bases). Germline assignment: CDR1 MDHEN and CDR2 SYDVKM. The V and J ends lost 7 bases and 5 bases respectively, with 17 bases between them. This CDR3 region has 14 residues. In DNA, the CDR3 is TGTGCCAGCATCCCTAGAGGGGGAGGAACTGAAGCTTTCTTT. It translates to CASIPRGGGTEAFF. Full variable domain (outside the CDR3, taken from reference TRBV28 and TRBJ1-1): DVKVTQSSRYLVKRTGEKVFLECVQDMDHENMFWYRQDPGLGLRLIYFSYDVKMKEKGDIPEGYSVSREKKERFSLILESASTNQTSMYLCASIPRGGGTEAFFGQGTRLTVV.

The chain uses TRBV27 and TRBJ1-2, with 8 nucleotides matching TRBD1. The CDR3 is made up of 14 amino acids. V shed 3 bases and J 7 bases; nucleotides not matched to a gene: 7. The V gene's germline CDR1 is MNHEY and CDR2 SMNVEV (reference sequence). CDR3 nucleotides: TGTGCCAGCAGTTTTTCGTCAGGGGGCCGTGGCTACACCTTC. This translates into CASSFSSGGRGYTF.

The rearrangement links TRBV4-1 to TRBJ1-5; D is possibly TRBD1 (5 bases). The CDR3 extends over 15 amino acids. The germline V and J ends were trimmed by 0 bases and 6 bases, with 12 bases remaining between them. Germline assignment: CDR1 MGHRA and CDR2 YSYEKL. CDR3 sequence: CASSQDIQGGQPQHF. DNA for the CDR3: TGCGCCAGCAGCCAAGATATTCAGGGTGGTCAGCCCCAGCATTTT.

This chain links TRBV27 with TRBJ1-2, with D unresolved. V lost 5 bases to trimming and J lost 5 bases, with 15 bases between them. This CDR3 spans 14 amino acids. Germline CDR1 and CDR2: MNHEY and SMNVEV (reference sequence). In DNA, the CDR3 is TGTGCCAGCAGTCACGGAAGGTTACTATATGGCTACACCTTC. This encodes CASSHGRLLYGYTF.

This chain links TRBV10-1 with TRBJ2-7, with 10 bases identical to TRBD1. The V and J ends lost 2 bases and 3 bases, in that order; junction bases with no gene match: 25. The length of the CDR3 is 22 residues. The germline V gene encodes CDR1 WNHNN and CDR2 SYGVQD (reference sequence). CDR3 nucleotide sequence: TGCGCCAGCAGTGAGACGGGACAGGGGTTCAGGAAGTCCACCAAGGCAGTCTACGAGCAGTACTTC. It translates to CASSETGQGFRKSTKAVYEQYF.

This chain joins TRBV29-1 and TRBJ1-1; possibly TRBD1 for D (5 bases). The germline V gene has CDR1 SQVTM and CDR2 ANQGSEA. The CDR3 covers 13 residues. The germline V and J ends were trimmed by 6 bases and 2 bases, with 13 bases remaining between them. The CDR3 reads CSVRGHHNTEAFF. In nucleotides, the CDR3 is TGCAGCGTGCGCGGACACCATAACACTGAAGCTTTCTTT.

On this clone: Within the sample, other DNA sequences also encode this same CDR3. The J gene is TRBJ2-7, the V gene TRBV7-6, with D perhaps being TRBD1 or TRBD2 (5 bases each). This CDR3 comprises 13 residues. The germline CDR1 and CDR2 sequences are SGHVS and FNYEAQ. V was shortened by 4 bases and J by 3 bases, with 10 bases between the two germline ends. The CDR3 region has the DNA TGTGCCAGCAGCTCGGGACCGAACTACGAGCAGTACTTC. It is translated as CASSSGPNYEQYF.

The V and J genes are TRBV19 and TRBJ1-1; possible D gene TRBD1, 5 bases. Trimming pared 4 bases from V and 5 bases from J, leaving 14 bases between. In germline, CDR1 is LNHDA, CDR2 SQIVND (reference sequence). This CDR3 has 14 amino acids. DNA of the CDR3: TGTGCCAGTAGTACGGCTTGGGGCTGGACTGAAGCTTTCTTT. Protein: CASSTAWGWTEAFF.

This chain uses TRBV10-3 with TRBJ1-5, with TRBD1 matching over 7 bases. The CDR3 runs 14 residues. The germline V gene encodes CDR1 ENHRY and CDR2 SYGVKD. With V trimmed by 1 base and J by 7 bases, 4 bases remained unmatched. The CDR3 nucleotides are TGTGCCATCAGTGAGTTGGAGGGGGCACAGCCCCAGCATTTT. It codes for CAISELEGAQPQHF.

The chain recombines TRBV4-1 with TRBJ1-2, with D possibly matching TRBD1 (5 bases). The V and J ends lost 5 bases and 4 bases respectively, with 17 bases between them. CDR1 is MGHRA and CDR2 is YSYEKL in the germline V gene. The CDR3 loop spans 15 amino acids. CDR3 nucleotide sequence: TGCGCCAGCAGCTCCCCAGGAGGGAGGGGCTATGGCTACACCTTC. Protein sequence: CASSSPGGRGYGYTF.

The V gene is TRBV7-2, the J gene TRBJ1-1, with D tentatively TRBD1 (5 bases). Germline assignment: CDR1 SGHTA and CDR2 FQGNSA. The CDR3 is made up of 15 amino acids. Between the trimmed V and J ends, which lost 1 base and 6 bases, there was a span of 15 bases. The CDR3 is CASSLVVAGQAEAFF. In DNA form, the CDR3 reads TGTGCCAGCAGCTTAGTCGTTGCAGGGCAGGCTGAAGCTTTCTTT.

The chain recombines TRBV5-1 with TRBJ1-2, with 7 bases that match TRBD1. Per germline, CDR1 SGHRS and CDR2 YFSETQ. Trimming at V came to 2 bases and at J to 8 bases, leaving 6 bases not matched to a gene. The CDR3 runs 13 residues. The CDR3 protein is CASSFITGAGYTF. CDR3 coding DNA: TGCGCCAGCAGCTTTATTACAGGGGCCGGCTACACCTTC.